The sample holds a few counts of the clone carrying this TCR beta chain. The source of the sample is a study of Tregs in tolerant kidney transplant recipients. The CDR3 spans 13 residues. From germline, CDR1 is MNHEY and CDR2 SVGAGI. Using immunoSEQ multiplex PCR, the repertoire was profiled, and TCRdb retains in-frame clones only, with some absent. The table records tens of thousands of clones, 84% of them present only once. The genes are TRBV6-5 and TRBJ2-2, with no clear D. The source of this sequence is a human donor in good health. Sequenced: CD4+ T cells from blood. CDR3 DNA: TGTACCACCGCGCGCGTACACACCGGGGAGCTGTTTTTT. It encodes CTTARVHTGELFF.